Listed below are T cell receptor beta chains from one sample, sequenced in a study of T cell responses to AZD1222 COVID-19 vaccine. Produced via immunoSEQ multiplex PCR; TCRdb's table is partial and in-frame only. The sample holds more than 70,000 clones, more than 75% seen once. The specimen was peripheral blood, collected on day 0 of AZD1222 vaccination. The source is an adult in good health. CDR3s include the opening cysteine and the closing phenylalanine or tryptophan. A D gene is named only where the DNA matches it firmly. Clone size is not always given. Where it is, it says once, few, many or a class for expanded clones.

CDR3 DNA	CDR3 protein	clone size	D gene	V gene	J gene	CDR3 length
TGTGCCAGCAGCGCAACGTCGGGACACCTGAACACTGAAGCTTTCTTT	CASSATSGHLNTEAFF	NA	NA	TRBV9	TRBJ1-1	16
TGTGCCAGCAGCAAAAAACCGAGAACAGGGGGCGATTCTGAAGCTTTCTTT	CASSKKPRTGGDSEAFF	NA	TRBD1	TRBV4-2	TRBJ1-1	17
TGTGCCAGCAGCGTAGTAGCGGGGGGCTCCTACGAGCAGTACTTC	CASSVVAGGSYEQYF	NA	TRBD2	TRBV9	TRBJ2-7	15
TGTGCCAGCAGTGACCCGGGACCGAAGTATAATTCACCCCTCCACTTT	CASSDPGPKYNSPLHF	NA	NA	TRBV25-1	TRBJ1-6	16
TGTGCTAGTGGTGGACAGGATTTCTCCTACGAGCAGTACTTC	CASGGQDFSYEQYF	once	TRBD1	TRBV12-5	TRBJ2-7	14
TGTGCCAGCAGCCACGGGGGTATGGGCGCCTCTGGAAACACCATATATTTT	CASSHGGMGASGNTIYF	NA	NA	TRBV3-1/TRBV3-2	TRBJ1-3	17
TGTGCCACCAGCAGACAGGAGAACACTGAAGCTTTCTTT	CATSRQENTEAFF	NA	NA	TRBV15	TRBJ1-1	13
TGTGCTAGCAGCCCGGGACCCTCGGCTGCAGATACGCAGTATTTT	CASSPGPSAADTQYF	once	NA	TRBV7-7	TRBJ2-3	15
TGTGCCAGCAGCTTGGGAGTGAACACTGAAGCTTTCTTT	CASSLGVNTEAFF	once	NA	TRBV5-6	TRBJ1-1	13
TGTGCCAGCAGACCTCTGGGGGGCCCTTACGCTGAAGCTTTCTTT	CASRPLGGPYAEAFF	NA	NA	TRBV2	TRBJ1-1	15
TGTGCCAGCAGCCCCGGCGGACGAGATACGCAGTATTTT	CASSPGGRDTQYF	NA	NA	TRBV6-5	TRBJ2-3	13
TGTGCCAGCTCACCCCGCGGCGGGGGGCAAGAGACCCAGTACTTC	CASSPRGGGQETQYF	NA	TRBD2	TRBV18	TRBJ2-5	15
TGTGCCAGCAGCTCCGCGGGACCAGCGTCCTACGAGCAGTACTTC	CASSSAGPASYEQYF	NA	NA	TRBV27	TRBJ2-7	15
TGTGCCAGCACCTCGGGTCAAGGCGCCTCCTACGAGCAGTACTTC	CASTSGQGASYEQYF	NA	NA	TRBV6-6	TRBJ2-7	15
TGTGCCAGCAGCTTAGTACAGGCCTCTAACTATGGCTACACCTTC	CASSLVQASNYGYTF	NA	NA	TRBV7-8	TRBJ1-2	15
TGTGCCAGCAGCTCACTATCTCAGGGGGAGGGAGAGACCCAGTACTTC	CASSSLSQGEGETQYF	NA	NA	TRBV7-3	TRBJ2-5	16
TGTGCCAGCAGCTGGGGACAATACTACAATGAGCAGTTCTTC	CASSWGQYYNEQFF	NA	NA	TRBV7-2	TRBJ2-1	14
TGTGCCAGCAAGGACCTTAACTATGGCTACACCTTC	CASKDLNYGYTF	NA	NA	TRBV2	TRBJ1-2	12
TGCGCCAGCAGATGGATTGACAGCTCCCCCGGGGAGCTGTTTTTT	CASRWIDSSPGELFF	NA	NA	TRBV4-1	TRBJ2-2	15
TGTGCCAGCAGTCCCCATAGGGGGGCCGGCCAGCCCCAGCATTTT	CASSPHRGAGQPQHF	NA	NA	TRBV27	TRBJ1-5	15
TGTGCCAGCAGCGGCGGAGGTGGAGGAACAGATACGCAGTATTTT	CASSGGGGGTDTQYF	NA	NA	TRBV9	TRBJ2-3	15
TGCGCCAGCAGCACGGCGCCGGGACAGCTTTACAATGAGCAGTTCTTC	CASSTAPGQLYNEQFF	NA	TRBD1	TRBV5-1	TRBJ2-1	16
TGTGCTCGCACAATGGGGGGATCCTATAATTCACCCCTCCACTTT	CARTMGGSYNSPLHF	few	NA	TRBV6-4	TRBJ1-6	15
TGCGCCAGCAGCCCGTCGACGCAGCGGGCCGGGGAGCTGTTTTTT	CASSPSTQRAGELFF	NA	NA	TRBV4-3	TRBJ2-2	15
TGCAGCGTTGCCGGAGGCGGGCAGAAAGAGACCCAGTACTTC	CSVAGGGQKETQYF	NA	NA	TRBV29-1	TRBJ2-5	14
TGTGCCAGCAGCTTATCCACAGATACGCAGTATTTT	CASSLSTDTQYF	NA	NA	TRBV11-2	TRBJ2-3	12
TGTGCCAGCGGACTAGCGGGGCTCACCTACGAGCAGTACTTC	CASGLAGLTYEQYF	NA	TRBD2	TRBV7-2	TRBJ2-7	14
TGTGCCAGTAGTACCTCCCGGGGCGCGGGTTCCGGGGAGCTGTTTTTT	CASSTSRGAGSGELFF	medium-sized	NA	TRBV19	TRBJ2-2	16
TGTGCCAGCAGTTACGAGGCCTATTCACCCCTCCACTTT	CASSYEAYSPLHF	NA	NA	TRBV6-5	TRBJ1-6	13
TGTGCCACCAGTGCCAGTGGTGGAAACACCATATATTTT	CATSASGGNTIYF	NA	NA	TRBV24-1	TRBJ1-3	13
TGTGCCAGCAGCCAAGATACGGCCCGGCCGGCTTTCTTT	CASSQDTARPAFF	NA	NA	TRBV3-1/TRBV3-2	TRBJ1-1	13
TGTGCCAGCAGCCCCAGCCAGGACGAGCAGTACTTC	CASSPSQDEQYF	NA	NA	TRBV7-2	TRBJ2-7	12
TGCGCCAGCAGCCAAGACGAGGGATTCTACGAGCAGTACTTC	CASSQDEGFYEQYF	NA	NA	TRBV4-3	TRBJ2-7	14
TGTGCCAGTAGTATAGAGAGGACAGAAGCTTTCTTT	CASSIERTEAFF	few	NA	TRBV19	TRBJ1-1	12
TGTGCCAGCAGCTTAGCAGGACAGGTTAACTATGGCTACACCTTC	CASSLAGQVNYGYTF	NA	TRBD1	TRBV7-9	TRBJ1-2	15
TGTGCCAGCAGCTGGGGACCGGGGACCGGGGAGCTGTTTTTT	CASSWGPGTGELFF	NA	NA	TRBV7-2	TRBJ2-2	14
TGTGCCAGCTCACCAGCGGGACACCTCGCCGGGGAGCTGTTTTTT	CASSPAGHLAGELFF	NA	NA	TRBV18	TRBJ2-2	15
TGTGCCACCTCCTACGGGATTTGGGATGACAATCAGCCCCAGCATTTT	CATSYGIWDDNQPQHF	NA	NA	TRBV2	TRBJ1-5	16
TGTGCCAGCAGCCCCGGACAGCGCACTGAAGCTTTCTTT	CASSPGQRTEAFF	NA	NA	TRBV2	TRBJ1-1	13
TGTGCCAGCAGTTACTCGGTAAGGGGCAATGAGCAGTTCTTC	CASSYSVRGNEQFF	NA	NA	TRBV6-5	TRBJ2-1	14
TGTGCCACCGGGACAGGGGGGGCAGATACGCAGTATTTT	CATGTGGADTQYF	NA	TRBD1	TRBV24-1	TRBJ2-3	13
TGTGCCAGCAGCCAAGACGACAGAAACACCGGGGAGCTGTTTTTT	CASSQDDRNTGELFF	NA	NA	TRBV4-2	TRBJ2-2	15